The rows below give T cell receptor beta chains drawn from one sample of a study of T-cell memory formation after mild COVID-19. TCRdb re-analysed the 5' RACE reads in MiXCR, keeping a single row per CDR3 protein. This table has about 210,000 distinct CDR3 sequences, roughly a tenth appearing once. Input material: PBMCs or a T cell subset sorted from them (not recorded which). The receptor set was obtained from a man younger than 35 who had mild COVID-19 (a few samples of this study predate the infection). Cell type and time point are not known. CDR3s include the opening cysteine and the closing phenylalanine or tryptophan. A D gene is named only where the DNA matches it firmly. Clone size appears in some rows only: once, few, many, or a class for an expanded clone.

v_call,d_call,j_call,clone_size,cdr3_aa,cdr3_nt
TRBV4-3,NA,TRBJ1-3,few,CASSQVGALMAGNTIYF,TGCGCCAGCAGCCAAGTTGGGGCCTTGATGGCTGGAAACACCATATATTTT
TRBV10-3,TRBD1,TRBJ2-3,NA,CATSPGTGGDTQYF,TGTGCCACCAGCCCCGGTACAGGGGGAGATACGCAGTATTTT
TRBV20-1,NA,TRBJ2-5,NA,CSASPTGRETQYF,TGCAGTGCTAGCCCCACAGGACGGGAGACCCAGTACTTC
TRBV11-2,TRBD1,TRBJ2-1,many,CASSPRTGAYNEQFF,TGTGCCAGCAGCCCCCGGACAGGGGCCTACAATGAGCAGTTCTTC
TRBV20-1,TRBD2,TRBJ2-1,NA,CSARGGLQSNGFF,TGCAGTGCTAGGGGGGGGTTGCAAAGTAATGGGTTCTTC
TRBV7-9,TRBD2,TRBJ2-7,few,CASSLAGLAVYEQYF,TGTGCCAGCAGCTTAGCGGGACTAGCGGTTTACGAGCAGTACTTC
TRBV29-1,TRBD2,TRBJ2-1,few,CSVVPSGGFNEQFF,TGCAGCGTTGTCCCTAGCGGGGGTTTCAATGAGCAGTTCTTC
TRBV5-6,NA,TRBJ2-4,many,CASVRRDGENIQYF,TGTGCCAGCGTCCGCCGGGACGGAGAAAACATTCAGTACTTC
TRBV4-3,NA,TRBJ2-3,NA,CASSQYYTDTQYF,TGCGCCAGCAGCCAATACTACACAGATACGCAGTATTTT
TRBV21-1,NA,TRBJ1-3,NA,CASSKRLGSGGNTIYF,TGTGCCAGCAGCAAAAGGTTGGGGTCAGGAGGAAACACCATATATTTT